A selection of T cell receptor beta chains follows, all from one sample in a study of blood T cell repertoires in COVID-19. Libraries were prepared by immunoSEQ multiplex PCR; TCRdb keeps only in-frame clonotypes and omits some of them. Of over 250,000 clones in the sample, about 89% were seen once. Sequenced input: PBMCs or T cells enriched from blood (not recorded which). The receptors originated from a man between 40 and 49 years old who had recovered from COVID-19. Both conserved end residues are part of each CDR3. The D gene is left open where the match is weak. Clone size, where shown, is once, few, many, or a class for clones that have expanded.

v_call	d_call	j_call	cdr3_length	clone_size	cdr3_aa	cdr3_nt
TRBV18	-	TRBJ1-5	15	-	CASSPEPGGNQPQHF	TGTGCCAGCTCACCAGAGCCAGGGGGCAATCAGCCCCAGCATTTT
TRBV6-5	-	TRBJ1-4	14	-	CASGFGEVNEKLFF	TGTGCCAGCGGATTTGGGGAGGTTAATGAAAAACTGTTTTTT
TRBV15	-	TRBJ2-3	14	-	CATSRDRGTDTQYF	TGTGCCACCAGCAGAGACAGGGGCACAGATACGCAGTATTTT
TRBV9	-	TRBJ2-6	17	-	CASSVVGGASWANVLTF	TGTGCCAGCAGCGTAGTTGGGGGGGCGAGTTGGGCCAACGTCCTGACTTTC
TRBV7-2	-	TRBJ1-6	16	-	CASSLVSQFLNSPLHF	TGTGCCAGCAGCTTAGTTTCTCAGTTTTTGAATTCACCCCTCCACTTT
TRBV4-1	-	TRBJ2-7	15	-	CASSPYPGSSYEQYF	TGCGCCAGCAGCCCGTATCCGGGGAGCTCCTACGAGCAGTACTTC
TRBV7-9	TRBD1	TRBJ2-7	15	few	CASSGGQGTPYEQYF	TGTGCCAGCAGCGGAGGACAGGGTACCCCCTACGAGCAGTACTTC
TRBV29-1	-	TRBJ2-3	12	-	CSSTNAGDTQYF	TGCAGCTCAACTAACGCCGGCGATACGCAGTATTTT
TRBV6-2/TRBV6-3	TRBD2	TRBJ2-1	16	-	CASSYPSGRPSNEQFF	TGTGCCAGCAGTTACCCTAGCGGGAGGCCTTCCAATGAGCAGTTCTTC
TRBV24-1	TRBD1	TRBJ2-3	16	-	CATSDTTGAWPDTQYF	TGTGCCACCAGTGATACTACAGGGGCCTGGCCAGATACGCAGTATTTT
TRBV7-9	-	TRBJ1-1	14	once	CASSLMGGLTEAFF	TGTGCCAGCAGCTTAATGGGGGGTCTCACTGAAGCTTTCTTT